Following are 30 T cell receptor beta chains from one sample sequenced in a study of beta chain features in type 1 diabetes. Regarding the study as a whole: Significant though moderate, a shortening of TCRB CDR3s appeared in all four CD4+ subsets of Type 1 diabetes patients.

The antigens for these receptors are not known. The whole isolated RNA underwent reverse transcription, so sequencing captured expressed TCRB transcripts. Libraries were prepared by immunoSEQ multiplex PCR; TCRdb keeps only in-frame clonotypes and omits some of them. Of tens of thousands of clones in the sample, under 75% are singletons; the top ten hold over 0.25%. Sequencing was done on a sample of stem cell memory CD4+ T cells from blood. These receptors were taken from a woman aged 25-40 years with type 1 diabetes.

This clone occurred a few times. V and J are TRBV4-2 and TRBJ2-1, with 7 bases lining up with TRBD2. Germline V gene lookup returns CDR1 LGHNA and CDR2 YNFKEQ. CDR3 length: 16 residues. V trimming: 2 bases; J trimming: 4 bases; junction bases outside the gene matches: 8. The CDR3 here is CASSQQLASTYNEQFF. For the CDR3, the DNA is TGTGCCAGCAGCCAACAACTAGCGTCCACGTACAATGAGCAGTTCTTC.

The chain has TRBV4-2 and TRBJ2-3; 7 bases are shared with TRBD1. The CDR3 runs to 14 residues. Germline V gives CDR1 LGHNA, CDR2 YNFKEQ. Trimming removed 5 bases from V and 1 base from J; junction bases left unmatched: 3. The CDR3 region has the DNA TGTGCCAGCAGCGAAGGACAGGGCACAGATACGCAGTATTTT. This encodes CASSEGQGTDTQYF.

This clone was recorded a few times. This chain connects TRBV5-1 to TRBJ2-7; D is ambiguous. The CDR3 contains 14 residues. The germline V gene encodes CDR1 SGHRS and CDR2 YFSETQ. Between the trimmed V and J ends, which lost 4 bases and 2 bases, there was a span of 13 bases. CDR3 in amino acids: CASSTGDGAYEQYF. CDR3 DNA sequence: TGCGCCAGCAGCACCGGAGATGGCGCCTACGAGCAGTACTTC.

Worth noting for this clone: Sequence at one end of the junction differs from germline and may be a read error. The gene calls are TRBV7-9 and TRBJ1-2; weak D call: TRBD1 (6 bases). The CDR3 is made up of 11 amino acids. Germline V gene sequence: CDR1 SEHNR, CDR2 FQNEAQ (reference sequence). The CDR3, as DNA: TGTGCCAGCAGCCTAGAGGGACGGACAGACTTC. This encodes CASSLEGRTDF. Combining the CDR3 with reference TRBV7-9 and TRBJ1-2 gives the whole variable domain DTGVSQNPRHKITKRGQNVTFRCDPISEHNRLYWYRQTLGQGPEFLTYFQNEAQLEKSRLLSDRFSAERPKGSFSTLEIQRTEQGDSAMYLCASSLEGRTDFGSGTRLTVV.

V usage is TRBV19 and J usage is TRBJ1-2; the D is unclear. The length of the CDR3 is 16 residues. V lost 5 bases to trimming and J lost 1 base, with 17 bases between them. Germline-derived CDR1 and CDR2 are LNHDA and SQIVND (reference sequence). CDR3 coding DNA: TGTGCCAGTAGTCCCACTGTGGCGGGGTATAACTATGGCTACACCTTC. Translated, it gives CASSPTVAGYNYGYTF.

Here the CDR3 reads CAWSSASGIADEQFF. The DNA of the CDR3 is TGTGCCTGGAGTTCGGCTAGCGGGATTGCCGATGAGCAGTTCTTC. The V gene is TRBV30, the J gene TRBJ2-1, with 9 bases matching TRBD2. Germline CDR1 and CDR2: GTSNPN and SVGIG (reference sequence). Germline trimming cut 2 bases from V and 8 bases from J; bases unmatched to any gene: 10. The CDR3 sequence is 15 residues long.

The chain is built from TRBV5-6 and TRBJ2-7, with a tentative D call TRBD1 (6 bases). Germline-derived CDR1 and CDR2 are SGHDT and YYEEEE. The CDR3 consists of 12 residues. Trimming pared 0 bases from V and 6 bases from J, leaving 7 bases between. Here the CDR3 reads CASSLDRVEQYF. Written as DNA, the CDR3 is TGTGCCAGCAGCTTGGACAGGGTCGAGCAGTACTTC.

The gene calls are TRBV27 and TRBJ2-1; 7 positions agree with TRBD2. The CDR3 loop spans 14 amino acids. Germline V lookup: CDR1 MNHEY, CDR2 SMNVEV (reference sequence). Trimming cost V 4 bases and J 10 bases; bases outside gene matches: 10. The CDR3 region has the DNA TGTGCCAGCAGTTCTAGTAATGCGGGAGAGGAGCAGTTCTTC. Protein product: CASSSSNAGEEQFF.

This chain links TRBV18 with TRBJ1-2; D is ambiguous. The germline gives CDR1 KGHSH, CDR2 LQKENI. The V gene lost 0 bases and the J gene lost 8 bases, with 13 bases spanning the gap. The CDR3 covers 14 residues. CDR3 sequence reads: CASSPPGGSDGYTF. The CDR3 nucleotides are TGTGCCAGCTCACCACCAGGAGGGAGCGACGGCTACACCTTC.

In its sample, this clone was seen a few times. This chain uses TRBV4-3 with TRBJ2-3; D not certain. The germline V gene has CDR1 LGHNA and CDR2 YSLEER. CDR3 length equals 14 residues. V was shortened by 4 bases and J by 4 bases, with 12 bases between the two germline ends. The CDR3 sequence is CASSPPFGPDTQYF. The CDR3 nucleotides read TGCGCCAGCAGCCCCCCTTTTGGGCCAGATACGCAGTATTTT.

A few counts support this clone. This chain connects TRBV7-2 to TRBJ2-1; TRBD1 is a possible D gene (5 bases). Per the germline V gene, CDR1 is SGHTA and CDR2 is FQGNSA. The CDR3 is 13 residues long. Trimming removed 5 bases at V and 10 bases at J, with 15 bases between. The CDR3 spells CASSPGMGREQFF. CDR3 nucleotide sequence: TGTGCCAGCAGCCCAGGGATGGGGCGGGAGCAGTTCTTC.

This clone was recorded once. The chain links TRBV7-2 to TRBJ2-7; D remains ambiguous. The V gene lost 2 bases and the J gene lost 2 bases, with 10 bases spanning the gap. The CDR3 has 14 residues. CDR1 is SGHTA, CDR2 FQGNSA, per germline. The CDR3 region is CASSLPSKPYEQYF. Here the CDR3 DNA reads TGTGCCAGCAGCTTACCTTCGAAGCCCTACGAGCAGTACTTC.

The chain joins TRBV4-1 to TRBJ1-2; 8 bases line up with TRBD1. J lost 7 bases, V lost 0 bases, and 4 bases had no gene match. CDR1 is MGHRA and CDR2 is YSYEKL in the germline V gene. This CDR3 has 14 residues. The DNA for the CDR3 is TGCGCCAGCAGCCAAGACAGGGGGCGTTTTGGCTACACCTTC. Amino acid sequence: CASSQDRGRFGYTF.

The chain has TRBV6-5 and TRBJ1-1, with D unresolved. The ends were cut back, 0 bases at V and 11 bases at J, with 10 bases in the middle. The V gene's germline CDR1 is MNHEY and CDR2 SVGAGI. The CDR3 covers 12 residues. The CDR3 spells CASSYSTGVAFF. The CDR3 nucleotides read TGTGCCAGCAGTTACTCGACTGGTGTTGCTTTCTTT.

The chain combines TRBV29-1 with TRBJ1-1, with 9 bases that match TRBD1. V lost 5 bases and J lost 6; bases outside the gene matches: 4. The germline CDR1 and CDR2 sequences are SQVTM and ANQGSEA. The CDR3 loop spans 12 amino acids. The CDR3 nucleotides are TGCAGCGTTAGGACAGGGGAGGCTGAAGCTTTCTTT. Its translation is CSVRTGEAEAFF.

V and J are TRBV5-4 and TRBJ2-3; 15 bases are shared with TRBD2. The CDR3 covers 17 residues. J was trimmed by 4 bases and V by 4 bases; bases with no gene match: 7. From germline, CDR1 is SGHNT and CDR2 YYREEE (reference sequence). CDR3 in DNA: TGTGCCAGCAGCACGCGGACTAGCGGGAGGGCCCCAGATACGCAGTATTTT. It is translated as CASSTRTSGRAPDTQYF. Supplemented by reference TRBV5-4 and TRBJ2-3, the full variable domain reads ETGVTQSPTHLIKTRGQQVTLRCSSQSGHNTVSWYQQALGQGPQFIFQYYREEENGRGNFPPRFSGLQFPNYSSELNVNALELDDSALYLCASSTRTSGRAPDTQYFGPGTRLTVL.

This rearrangement joins TRBV28 to TRBJ1-1; 7 bases align to TRBD1. Germline CDR1 MDHEN, CDR2 SYDVKM. This CDR3 is 14 amino acids long. V gave up 8 bases and J gave up 1 base; unmatched junction bases: 7. The CDR3 region is CASALSGGNTEAFF. The CDR3 DNA reads TGTGCCAGCGCCCTATCAGGGGGGAACACTGAAGCTTTCTTT.

This clone was observed a handful of times. V is TRBV30 and J is TRBJ2-1, with 13 bases lining up with TRBD2. Trimming removed 0 bases from V and 9 bases from J; junction bases left unmatched: 5. Germline values: CDR1 GTSNPN, CDR2 SVGIG (reference sequence). CDR3 size: 15 residues. CDR3 DNA sequence: TGTGCCTGGAGTGTAGGACTAGCGGGAGAAACTGAGCAGTTCTTC. Protein product: CAWSVGLAGETEQFF.

This chain uses TRBV11-2 with TRBJ2-7, with TRBD2 matching over 7 bases. CDR3 size: 15 residues. The trim removed 1 base at V and 3 bases at J, leaving 6 bases unmatched. Germline V gives CDR1 SGHAT, CDR2 FQNNGV. DNA for the CDR3: TGTGCCAGCAGCTTAGGTTCAGCGGGGAGCTACGAGCAGTACTTC. Its translation: CASSLGSAGSYEQYF.

The chain employs TRBV9 and TRBJ1-3; 8 nucleotides align to TRBD1. This CDR3 is 16 amino acids long. V lost 4 bases to trimming and J lost 0 bases; unmatched junction nucleotides: 6. Germline CDR1 is SGDLS and CDR2 is YYNGEE. CDR3 sequence: CASSQRGTGSGNTIYF. The CDR3 DNA follows: TGTGCCAGCAGCCAACGTGGGACAGGCTCTGGAAACACCATATATTTT.

The chain employs TRBV5-1 and TRBJ1-1; D might be TRBD1 (5 bases). V lost 6 bases to trimming and J lost 1 base, with 10 bases between them. The CDR3 extends over 13 amino acids. From germline, CDR1 is SGHRS and CDR2 YFSETQ. The CDR3 DNA is TGCGCCAGCACCGCAGACAGGAACACTGAAGCTTTCTTT. Amino acid sequence: CASTADRNTEAFF.

The chain links TRBV30 to TRBJ2-1; 16 bases agree with TRBD2. This CDR3 has 14 amino acids. In germline, CDR1 is GTSNPN, CDR2 SVGIG (reference sequence). CDR3 sequence: CSTGTSGRANEQFF. The CDR3 nucleotides are TGTTCCACCGGGACTAGCGGGAGGGCCAATGAGCAGTTCTTC.

This chain joins TRBV9 and TRBJ2-1; 9 bases match TRBD1. V lost 3 bases to trimming and J lost 7 bases; unmatched junction nucleotides: 8. The germline gives CDR1 SGDLS, CDR2 YYNGEE. The CDR3 is made up of 15 amino acids. CDR3 amino acids: CASSGRDRDFNEQFF. CDR3 bases: TGTGCCAGCAGCGGCCGGGACAGGGACTTTAATGAGCAGTTCTTC.

The chain couples TRBV7-8 to TRBJ2-2; 7 nucleotides match TRBD2. Trimming removed 1 base from V and 6 bases from J; junction bases left unmatched: 8. Germline lookup yields CDR1 SGHVS and CDR2 FQNEAQ. CDR3 length: 16 residues. In DNA, the CDR3 is TGTGCCAGCAGCTTAGACCGGGACTATAAGTCCGGGGAGCTGTTTTTT. Its protein is CASSLDRDYKSGELFF.

This chain joins TRBV4-2 and TRBJ2-1, with TRBD2 identical over 11 bases. After removal of 1 base from V and 3 bases from J, the junction contained 2 bases not matched to a gene. This CDR3 region has 16 residues. The germline V gene encodes CDR1 LGHNA and CDR2 YNFKEQ. The CDR3 sequence is CASSQVAGGNYNEQFF. CDR3 in DNA: TGTGCCAGCAGCCAAGTAGCGGGAGGGAACTACAATGAGCAGTTCTTC.

This clone was seen just once. The gene calls are TRBV6-1 and TRBJ2-7; 8 bases match TRBD2. The ends lost 6 bases at V and 1 base at J; junction bases unmatched: 8. The CDR3 is 15 amino acids. Germline lookup yields CDR1 MNHNS and CDR2 SASEGT. The CDR3: CASRQRENESYEQYF. As DNA, the CDR3 is TGTGCCAGCAGACAGCGGGAGAATGAGTCCTACGAGCAGTACTTC.

The genes are TRBV7-9 and TRBJ2-1, with 8 nucleotides matching TRBD2. CDR3 length: 13 residues. The V gene end was trimmed by 5 bases and the J gene end by 14 bases; junction bases not matched to a gene: 11. The germline CDR1 and CDR2 sequences are SEHNR and FQNEAQ (reference sequence). The CDR3 region has the DNA TGTGCCAGCAGCGACCAGGCCGGGACTAGAAAGTTCTTC. It codes for CASSDQAGTRKFF.

This clone was picked up one time. The rearrangement links TRBV6-5 to TRBJ1-5; D remains ambiguous. The V end was cut by 5 bases, the J end by 1 base, with 12 bases between. Germline V gene sequence: CDR1 MNHEY, CDR2 SVGAGI. This CDR3 is built from 15 residues. As DNA, the CDR3 is TGTGCCAGCAGTACCGATCGGGGAAGCAATCAGCCCCAGCATTTT. This encodes CASSTDRGSNQPQHF.

This clone was seen only a few times. The genes are TRBV7-3 and TRBJ1-1, with D hard to call. The germline CDR1 and CDR2 sequences are SGHTA and FQGTGA. The V gene lost 7 bases and the J gene lost 1 base, with 10 bases spanning the gap. The CDR3 runs to 13 residues. In DNA, the CDR3 is TGTGCCAGCATGTGGCAGGCGAACACTGAAGCTTTCTTT. The encoded protein is CASMWQANTEAFF. The variable domain in full, completed from reference TRBV7-3 and TRBJ1-1, reads GAGVSQTPSNKVTEKGKYVELRCDPISGHTALYWYRQSLGQGPEFLIYFQGTGAADDSGLPNDRFFAVRPEGSVSTLKIQRTERGDSAVYLCASMWQANTEAFFGQGTRLTVV.

V gene TRBV28 combines with J gene TRBJ1-3, with D perhaps TRBD1 (6 bases). V lost 0 bases and J lost 2, with 8 bases in between. Germline CDR1 reads MDHEN; CDR2 reads SYDVKM. This CDR3 spans 15 amino acids. In nucleotides, the CDR3 is TGTGCCAGCAGTTTATGGCCAGGGGCTGGAAACACCATATATTTT. It is translated as CASSLWPGAGNTIYF. The variable domain in full, completed from reference TRBV28 and TRBJ1-3, reads DVKVTQSSRYLVKRTGEKVFLECVQDMDHENMFWYRQDPGLGLRLIYFSYDVKMKEKGDIPEGYSVSREKKERFSLILESASTNQTSMYLCASSLWPGAGNTIYFGEGSWLTVV.